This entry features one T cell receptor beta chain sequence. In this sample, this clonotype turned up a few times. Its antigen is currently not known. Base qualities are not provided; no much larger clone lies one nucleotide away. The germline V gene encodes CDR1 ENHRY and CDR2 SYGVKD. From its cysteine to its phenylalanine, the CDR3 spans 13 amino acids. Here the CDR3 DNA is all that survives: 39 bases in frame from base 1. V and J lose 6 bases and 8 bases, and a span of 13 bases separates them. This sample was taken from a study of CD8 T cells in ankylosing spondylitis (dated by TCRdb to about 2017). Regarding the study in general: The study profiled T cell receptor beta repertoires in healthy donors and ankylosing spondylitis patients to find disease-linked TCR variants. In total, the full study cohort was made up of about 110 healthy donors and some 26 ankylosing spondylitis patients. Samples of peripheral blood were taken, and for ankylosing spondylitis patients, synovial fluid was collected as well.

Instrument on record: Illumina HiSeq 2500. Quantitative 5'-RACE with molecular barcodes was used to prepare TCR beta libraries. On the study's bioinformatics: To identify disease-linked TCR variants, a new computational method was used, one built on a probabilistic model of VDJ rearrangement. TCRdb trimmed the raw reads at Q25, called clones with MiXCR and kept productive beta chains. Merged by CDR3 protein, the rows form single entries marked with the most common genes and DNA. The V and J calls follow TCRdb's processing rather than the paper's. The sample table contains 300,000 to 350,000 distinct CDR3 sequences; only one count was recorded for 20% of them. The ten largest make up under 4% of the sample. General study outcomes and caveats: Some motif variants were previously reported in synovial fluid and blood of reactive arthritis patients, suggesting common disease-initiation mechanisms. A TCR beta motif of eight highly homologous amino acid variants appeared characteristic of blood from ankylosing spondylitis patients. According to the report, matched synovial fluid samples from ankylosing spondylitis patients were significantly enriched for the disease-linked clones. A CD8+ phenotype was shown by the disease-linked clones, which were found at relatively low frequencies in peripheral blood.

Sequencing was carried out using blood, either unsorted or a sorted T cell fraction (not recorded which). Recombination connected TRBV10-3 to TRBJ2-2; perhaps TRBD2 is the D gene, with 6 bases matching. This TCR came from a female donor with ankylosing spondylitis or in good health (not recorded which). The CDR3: CAIRRDSRGELFF. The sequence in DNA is TGTGCCATCAGGAGGGACTCCCGGGGGGAGCTGTTTTTT.